This T cell receptor (beta chain) was profiled in a study of T cells in localized non-small cell lung cancer. Study results and limitations: Tumor showed lower T cell clonality than uninvolved adjacent lung, where it was highest.

As to this clone: Its cognate antigen is unknown.

The repertoire was sequenced with immunoSEQ multiplex PCR; TCRdb's copy has only in-frame clones and lacks some. The top ten clones hold approximately 7.5% of a sample with tens of thousands of clones, roughly 90% of them seen once. The sequencing here drew on peripheral blood, taken before any cancer treatment. The receptor's source is a male donor aged 60 or over with stage I lung adenocarcinoma.

CDR3 protein: CASSLGSYSNQPQHF. CDR3 nucleotides: TGTGCCAGCAGCCTCGGATCCTATAGCAATCAGCCCCAGCATTTT. The rearrangement uses TRBV5-8 and TRBJ1-5; D is ambiguous. Germline lookup yields CDR1 SGHTS and CDR2 YDEGEE. V gave up 4 bases and J gave up 0 bases, with 11 bases separating them. The length of the CDR3 is 15 residues.